A single sample is the source of the 32 T cell receptor beta chains below, sequenced in a study of blood T cell repertoires in COVID-19. Sequenced by immunoSEQ multiplex PCR; TCRdb stores in-frame clones only, minus some. Of 260,000 or so clones in the sample, approximately 84% are singletons; the top ten hold 8% to 9.5%. The sequenced material came from peripheral blood. All receptors come from a human donor in a cohort sampled during active COVID-19.

The rearrangement links TRBV27 to TRBJ2-7, with 9 positions matching TRBD2. V was clipped by 5 bases and J by 3 bases; unmatched bases: 20. Germline-derived CDR1 and CDR2 are MNHEY and SMNVEV (reference sequence). The CDR3 consists of 19 residues. In nucleotides, the CDR3 is TGTGCCAGCAGTATCGCCGGGACTAGCAGGACCCCCGCAATCTACGAGCAGTACTTC. Its protein is CASSIAGTSRTPAIYEQYF.

The V call is TRBV10-1, the J call TRBJ1-1; 11 positions agree with TRBD1. V trimming: 2 bases; J trimming: 5 bases; junction bases outside the gene matches: 1. Germline CDR1 reads WNHNN; CDR2 reads SYGVQD (reference sequence). There are 14 residues in the CDR3. This chain's CDR3 is CASSEGTGGTEAFF. The CDR3 DNA sequence: TGCGCCAGCAGTGAGGGGACAGGGGGGACTGAAGCTTTCTTT.

The rearrangement joins TRBV11-2 to TRBJ2-2; 7 positions agree with TRBD1. The CDR3 length is 15 residues. Germline CDR1 and CDR2: SGHAT and FQNNGV. The V segment lost 6 bases and the J segment 3 bases; nucleotides outside the gene matches: 7. Written as DNA, the CDR3 is TGTGCCAGCAGTCACAAGGGACAGTACACCGGGGAGCTGTTTTTT. Encoded protein: CASSHKGQYTGELFF.

The CDR3: CASSARNYNEQFF. In DNA form, the CDR3 reads TGTGCCAGCAGTGCGAGGAACTACAATGAGCAGTTCTTC. The V and J genes are TRBV27 and TRBJ2-1; D is unclear. The CDR3 totals 13 residues. V lost 5 bases to trimming and J lost 3 bases, with 8 bases between them. CDR1 MNHEY and CDR2 SMNVEV come from the germline V gene (reference sequence).

This clone has only a few counts. The genes are TRBV7-9 and TRBJ2-2; D may be TRBD2 (5 bases). The germline CDR1 and CDR2 sequences are SEHNR and FQNEAQ (reference sequence). The CDR3 consists of 17 residues. V gave up 5 bases and J gave up 0 bases, with 16 bases separating them. The CDR3 nucleotides are TGTGCCAGCAGCCCAAGGGCAGGACTCTCGAACACCGGGGAGCTGTTTTTT. It is translated as CASSPRAGLSNTGELFF.

The chain joins TRBV9 to TRBJ2-1; tentative D call: TRBD2 (6 bases). V was clipped by 4 bases and J by 3 bases, with 14 bases between them. The CDR3 loop spans 15 amino acids. CDR1 and CDR2 from the germline V gene are SGDLS and YYNGEE. The CDR3 region has the DNA TGTGCCAGCAGCCCTCAGGAGGGGAGCTACAATGAGCAGTTCTTC. Translation gives CASSPQEGSYNEQFF.

The V and J genes are TRBV7-3 and TRBJ2-7; 7 bases are shared with TRBD1. From germline, CDR1 is SGHTA and CDR2 FQGTGA. V was clipped by 2 bases and J by 6 bases; unmatched bases: 7. CDR3 length: 14 amino acids. CDR3 residues: CASSLSPGGSEQYF. The CDR3 DNA reads as TGTGCCAGCAGCTTATCACCAGGGGGTAGCGAGCAGTACTTC. Complete variable domain (other parts from reference TRBV7-3 and TRBJ2-7): GAGVSQTPSNKVTEKGKYVELRCDPISGHTALYWYRQSLGQGPEFLIYFQGTGAADDSGLPNDRFFAVRPEGSVSTLKIQRTERGDSAVYLCASSLSPGGSEQYFGPGTRLTVT.

This clone has only one observation. The chain combines TRBV5-1 with TRBJ2-7; 11 positions agree with TRBD1. The CDR3 loop spans 15 amino acids. The V gene's germline CDR1 is SGHRS and CDR2 YFSETQ. Losses at the gene ends were 4 bases for V and 4 bases for J; bases not matched to a gene: 7. CDR3 protein: CASSRGQGAFYEQYF. In DNA, the CDR3 is TGCGCCAGCAGCCGAGGACAGGGGGCGTTTTACGAGCAGTACTTC.

This clone was observed at least ten times. The V and J genes are TRBV28 and TRBJ2-7; possible D gene TRBD2, 7 bases. Germline values: CDR1 MDHEN, CDR2 SYDVKM. The CDR3 is 15 residues long. V lost 4 bases and J lost 2, with 15 bases in between. The CDR3 reads CASSSHREGAYEQYF. CDR3 bases: TGTGCCAGCAGTTCCCACAGGGAGGGGGCCTACGAGCAGTACTTC.

This chain uses TRBV7-9 with TRBJ1-6, with TRBD1 identical over 7 bases. There are 18 residues in the CDR3. Trimming cost V 5 bases and J 6 bases; bases outside gene matches: 16. The V gene's germline CDR1 is SEHNR and CDR2 FQNEAQ (reference sequence). Here the CDR3 DNA reads TGTGCCAGCAGCACAATCCTAGCCGGGACAGCAATTAATTCACCCCTCCACTTT. Protein: CASSTILAGTAINSPLHF.

CDR3 sequence: CASSINSAGVLQRSPLHF. The DNA for the CDR3 is TGTGCCAGTAGTATAAATTCCGCAGGGGTCCTCCAAAGATCACCCCTCCACTTT. The genes are TRBV19 and TRBJ1-6; weak D call: TRBD1 (6 bases). Germline CDR1 LNHDA, CDR2 SQIVND (reference sequence). With 2 bases removed from V and 10 bases from J, the gap between germline ends came to 24 bases. The CDR3 sequence is 18 residues long.

The chain joins TRBV10-3 to TRBJ1-1, with no clear D. CDR3 size: 13 residues. From germline, CDR1 is ENHRY and CDR2 SYGVKD. V lost 0 bases and J lost 6, with 8 bases in between. CDR3: CAISESNSPEAFF. The DNA for the CDR3 is TGTGCCATCAGTGAGTCAAACAGCCCTGAAGCTTTCTTT.

This chain joins TRBV18 and TRBJ2-1, with D perhaps TRBD1 (5 bases). This CDR3 spans 15 amino acids. The germline V and J ends were trimmed by 6 bases and 0 bases, with 12 bases remaining between them. Germline-derived CDR1 and CDR2 are KGHSH and LQKENI. This CDR3 is CASSRQPSSYNEQFF. Written as DNA, the CDR3 is TGTGCCAGCTCCCGACAGCCCAGCTCCTACAATGAGCAGTTCTTC.

The rearrangement links TRBV19 to TRBJ2-1; 9 bases align to TRBD1. The V segment lost 3 bases and the J segment 4 bases; nucleotides outside the gene matches: 4. Looked up from germline, CDR1 is LNHDA and CDR2 is SQIVND (reference sequence). The CDR3 length is 15 residues. Here the CDR3 DNA reads TGTGCCAGTAGTATGTCCGGGACAGGGTACAATGAGCAGTTCTTC. As protein: CASSMSGTGYNEQFF.

V and J are TRBV3-1 (or the pseudogene TRBV3-2) and TRBJ1-1; D is possibly TRBD1 (6 bases). The CDR3 runs to 14 residues. Trimming pared 1 base from V and 3 bases from J, leaving 9 bases between. Per the germline V gene, CDR1 is LGHDT and CDR2 is YNNKEL (reference sequence). CDR3: CASSQARGYTEAFF. The CDR3 nucleotides read TGTGCCAGCAGCCAAGCCAGGGGTTACACTGAAGCTTTCTTT.

The chain recombines TRBV9 with TRBJ1-1, with D unclear. CDR3 length: 13 amino acids. Germline values: CDR1 SGDLS, CDR2 YYNGEE. The V end was cut by 0 bases, the J end by 4 bases, with 7 bases between. CDR3 bases: TGTGCCAGCAGCGTAGACGGGTTCACTGAAGCTTTCTTT. Protein sequence: CASSVDGFTEAFF.

This clone was counted between two and nine times. J is TRBJ1-4 and V is TRBV19; TRBD1 matches 8 bases. The germline CDR1 and CDR2 sequences are LNHDA and SQIVND (reference sequence). The length of the CDR3 is 18 residues. V was pared by 4 bases and J by 0 bases, with 10 bases of the junction left unmatched. CDR3 in amino acids: CASSSPGGAFPTNEKLFF. The CDR3 DNA is TGTGCCAGTAGTAGCCCAGGGGGCGCATTCCCAACTAATGAAAAACTGTTTTTT.

The J gene is TRBJ2-7, the V gene TRBV7-9; TRBD1 matches 7 bases. The CDR3 runs to 17 residues. V dropped 6 bases and J dropped 0; count of bases not matched to a gene: 14. CDR1 is SEHNR and CDR2 is FQNEAQ in the germline V gene (reference sequence). Here the CDR3 reads CASSWTGAAFSSYEQYF. In DNA form, the CDR3 reads TGTGCCAGCAGTTGGACAGGCGCCGCGTTTAGCTCCTACGAGCAGTACTTC.

The rearrangement uses TRBV5-5 and TRBJ1-6; 8 nucleotides align to TRBD1. V was clipped by 2 bases and J by 9 bases; unmatched bases: 4. Germline V CDR1 and CDR2: SGHKS, YYEKEE (reference sequence). CDR3 size: 14 residues. This CDR3 reads CASSFTGGGSPLHF. CDR3 DNA: TGTGCCAGCAGCTTCACAGGGGGTGGTTCACCCCTCCACTTT. The entire variable domain, with the rest obtained from reference TRBV5-5 and TRBJ1-6, is as follows: DAGVTQSPTHLIKTRGQQVTLRCSPISGHKSVSWYQQVLGQGPQFIFQYYEKEERGRGNFPDRFSARQFPNYSSELNVNALLLGDSALYLCASSFTGGGSPLHFGNGTRLTVT.

The genes are TRBV28 and TRBJ1-2, with D possibly matching TRBD1 (5 bases). Trimming removed 6 bases at V and 1 base at J, with 12 bases between. In germline, CDR1 is MDHEN, CDR2 SYDVKM. CDR3 length: 14 amino acids. The CDR3 here is CASSDGGNNYGYTF. The DNA of the CDR3 is TGTGCCAGCAGCGATGGGGGGAATAACTATGGCTACACCTTC.

This chain connects TRBV19 to TRBJ2-4; 10 bases are a match to TRBD1. The CDR3 covers 15 residues. Germline CDR1 and CDR2: LNHDA and SQIVND (reference sequence). V shed 4 bases, J shed 6 bases, and the junction held 6 bases outside the gene matches. The CDR3 here is CASSRSRDRGNIQYF. The CDR3 DNA follows: TGTGCCAGTAGTAGGAGCCGGGACAGGGGAAACATTCAGTACTTC.

This chain uses TRBV11-2 with TRBJ2-3; D unclear. Looked up from germline, CDR1 is SGHAT and CDR2 is FQNNGV. Trimming pared 1 base from V and 7 bases from J, leaving 12 bases between. CDR3 length equals 14 residues. CDR3 DNA sequence: TGTGCCAGCAGCTTAGGAGTGGAGTCTAATACGCAGTATTTT. This codes for CASSLGVESNTQYF. The full variable domain, in which reference TRBV11-2 and TRBJ2-3 provide the parts outside the CDR3, is EAGVAQSPRYKIIEKRQSVAFWCNPISGHATLYWYQQILGQGPKLLIQFQNNGVVDDSQLPKDRFSAERLKGVDSTLKIQPAKLEDSAVYLCASSLGVESNTQYFGPGTRLTVL.

The J gene is TRBJ2-5, the V gene TRBV11-2; 9 nucleotides line up with TRBD1. V was pared by 4 bases and J by 5 bases, with 11 bases of the junction left unmatched. Germline V CDR1 and CDR2: SGHAT, FQNNGV. CDR3 length equals 16 residues. The CDR3 is CASSSTRTGERETQYF. For the CDR3, the DNA is TGTGCCAGCAGCTCAACCAGGACAGGGGAGAGGGAGACCCAGTACTTC.

The chain has TRBV10-3 and TRBJ1-1, with no clear D. Between the trimmed V and J ends, which lost 2 bases and 9 bases, there was a span of 10 bases. This CDR3 spans 12 amino acids. Germline V gene sequence: CDR1 ENHRY, CDR2 SYGVKD. This CDR3 is CAISETTAQAFF. CDR3 nucleotide sequence: TGTGCCATCAGTGAGACAACAGCTCAAGCTTTCTTT.

The V gene is TRBV5-8, the J gene TRBJ2-3; 12 positions agree with TRBD2. This CDR3 has 17 amino acids. In germline, CDR1 is SGHTS, CDR2 YDEGEE. J gave up 3 bases and V 0 bases, and 5 bases lay outside the gene matches. CDR3 region: CASSLGGLAGMTDTQYF. DNA of the CDR3: TGTGCCAGCAGCTTGGGTGGACTAGCGGGAATGACAGATACGCAGTATTTT.

J is TRBJ1-1 and V is TRBV5-6; no reliable D call. The germline CDR1 and CDR2 sequences are SGHDT and YYEEEE. Trimming took 2 bases from V and 0 from J, leaving 11 bases between them. CDR3 length: 15 amino acids. Here the CDR3 DNA reads TGTGCCAGCAGCTTCGTTTGGAGTTTGAACACTGAAGCTTTCTTT. This gives the protein CASSFVWSLNTEAFF.

The chain joins TRBV6-5 to TRBJ2-7; 7 nucleotides match TRBD1. J lost 6 bases, V lost 5 bases, and 10 bases had no gene match. The CDR3 runs 14 residues. Germline V CDR1 and CDR2: MNHEY, SVGAGI. CDR3 sequence (DNA): TGTGCCAGCAGTCAAACAGGGGATTACGGCGAGCAGTACTTC. This encodes CASSQTGDYGEQYF.

CDR3 loop: CASSLGGARSYEQYF. The CDR3 bases are TGTGCCAGCAGCTTAGGCGGGGCCAGATCCTACGAGCAGTACTTC. The genes are TRBV7-2 and TRBJ2-7; possible D gene TRBD2, 6 bases. Germline CDR1 and CDR2: SGHTA and FQGNSA. Deletions cut 1 base from V and 1 base from J, with 11 bases between. The CDR3 is made up of 15 amino acids.

This clone was counted once. The J gene is TRBJ1-5, the V gene TRBV18; D gene ambiguous. From germline, CDR1 is KGHSH and CDR2 LQKENI. This CDR3 has 14 residues. Trimming removed 6 bases at V and 3 bases at J, with 12 bases between. CDR3 nucleotides: TGTGCCAGCTCCCCCGGACGGGACAATCAGCCCCAGCATTTT. Protein: CASSPGRDNQPQHF.

In this sample, this clone turned up many times. The CDR3 loop reads CASSQVLNYGYTF. For the CDR3, the DNA is TGTGCCAGCAGCCAAGTACTAAACTATGGCTACACCTTC. This chain joins TRBV4-2 and TRBJ1-2; the D is unclear. This CDR3 spans 13 amino acids. The germline gives CDR1 LGHNA, CDR2 YNFKEQ. V was cut by 1 base and J by 2 bases, with 5 bases left in between.

The rearrangement joins TRBV29-1 to TRBJ2-6; perhaps TRBD1 as D (5 bases). V lost 5 bases and J 0 bases, leaving 17 bases between the germline ends. CDR1 and CDR2 (germline): SQVTM, ANQGSEA. The CDR3 has 17 residues. The CDR3, as DNA: TGCAGCGTTTCGGTACGGCAGGGCGACTCTGGGGCCAACGTCCTGACTTTC. As protein: CSVSVRQGDSGANVLTF.

The rearrangement links TRBV21-1 to TRBJ2-7; TRBD2 was called by the table and not checked on the DNA. TRBV21-1 is a pseudogene segment. The CDR3 extends over 18 amino acids. The CDR3 DNA reads as TGTGACAGCAGCAAAGCCGGCCGCTGGTACACGGGGAACTACGAGCAGTACTTC. It translates to CDSSKAGRWYTGNYEQYF.